The source of this T cell receptor beta chain is a study of cytomegalovirus exposure and HLA in healthy donors. With 60 Vbeta and 13 Jbeta primers, the PCR was carried out. Measured with immunoSEQ multiplex PCR; TCRdb has only the in-frame clones, and not every one. The repertoire holds over 150,000 clones, with approximately 74% as singletons. Study-wide points: Highest at DRB1 and lowest at HLA-C, TCR association rates differed among HLA loci in a later analysis.

As to this clone: The antigen is undetermined.

The germline gives CDR1 SGHNT, CDR2 YYREEE (reference sequence). The V end lost 2 bases, the J end lost 1 base, and 12 bases lay between the germline ends. The CDR3 contains 16 residues. Material: PBMCs. V and J are TRBV5-4 and TRBJ2-2, with TRBD2 as a possible D gene (5 bases). The source of this sequence is a woman aged 30 to 39 in good health and CMV-seronegative. In DNA form, the CDR3 reads TGTGCCAGCAGCTTCGGGCTAGCACTGAACACCGGGGAGCTGTTTTTT. Its translation is CASSFGLALNTGELFF.